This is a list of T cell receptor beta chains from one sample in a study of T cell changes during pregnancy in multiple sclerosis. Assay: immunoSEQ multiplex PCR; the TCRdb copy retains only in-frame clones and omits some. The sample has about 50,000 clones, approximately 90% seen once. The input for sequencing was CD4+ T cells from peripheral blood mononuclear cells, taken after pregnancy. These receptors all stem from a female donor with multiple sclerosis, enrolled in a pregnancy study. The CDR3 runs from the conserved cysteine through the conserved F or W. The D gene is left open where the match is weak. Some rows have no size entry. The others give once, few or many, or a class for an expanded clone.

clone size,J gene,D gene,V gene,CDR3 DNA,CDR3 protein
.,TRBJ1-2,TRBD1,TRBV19,TGTGCCAGTAGTAACAGGGGGCGAAACTATGGCTACACCTTC,CASSNRGRNYGYTF
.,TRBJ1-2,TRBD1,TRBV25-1,TGTGCCAGCAGTGGCCACCGGACAGGGCGTGACTATGGCTACACCTTC,CASSGHRTGRDYGYTF
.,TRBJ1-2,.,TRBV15,TGTGCCACCAGCAGAGGTTTTAACAGTCGGTACACCTTC,CATSRGFNSRYTF
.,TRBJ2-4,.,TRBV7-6,TGTGCCAGCAGCTTAGTGAGCCCCTCGTACTTC,CASSLVSPSYF
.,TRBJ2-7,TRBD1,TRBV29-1,TGCAGCGTTGCCAGACAGGGGAGGTCCTACGAGCAGTACTTC,CSVARQGRSYEQYF
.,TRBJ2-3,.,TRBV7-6,TGTGCCAGCAACACCGTAGGGAGTCGTGATACGCAGTATTTT,CASNTVGSRDTQYF
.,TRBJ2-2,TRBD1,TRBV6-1,TGTGCCAGCGGGACAGGGGCCCTGACCGGGGAGCTGTTTTTT,CASGTGALTGELFF
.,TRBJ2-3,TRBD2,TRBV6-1,TGTGCCAGCAGTCTAGCGGGAGGGCCGGCAGATACGCAGTATTTT,CASSLAGGPADTQYF
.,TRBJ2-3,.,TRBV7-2,TGTGCCAGCAGCTTTGAGGCCCCGCAGTATTTT,CASSFEAPQYF
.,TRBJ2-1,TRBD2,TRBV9,TGTGCCAGCAGCGTAGACCCGGGACTAGTCATCAATGAGCAGTTCTTC,CASSVDPGLVINEQFF
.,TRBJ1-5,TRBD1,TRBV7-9,TGTGCCAGCAGCTTAGGGGACAGGGGAAATCAGCCCCAGCATTTT,CASSLGDRGNQPQHF
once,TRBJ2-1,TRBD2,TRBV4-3,TGCGCCAGCAGCCAAGACCCGGGACTAGCGGGAGGGGAGGAGCAGTTCTTC,CASSQDPGLAGGEEQFF
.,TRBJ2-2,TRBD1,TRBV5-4,TGTGCCAGCAGCTTGGTCGGCAGGGGGAATTTTCCCGGGGAGCTGTTTTTT,CASSLVGRGNFPGELFF
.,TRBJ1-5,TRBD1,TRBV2,TGTGCCAGCAGTTTTTACAGGGGTGAGCAGCCCCAGCATTTT,CASSFYRGEQPQHF
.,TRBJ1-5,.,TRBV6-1,TGTGCCAGCACCGGGACAAACCTTAGCAATCAGCCCCAGCATTTT,CASTGTNLSNQPQHF
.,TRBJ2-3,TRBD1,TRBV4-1,TGCGCCAGCAGCCAAGATGAAGGGGCAGGGGGCCTGGATACGCAGTATTTT,CASSQDEGAGGLDTQYF
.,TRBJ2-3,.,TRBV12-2,TGTGCAAGTCGCCCTAGCCGACAGGGGTCGTTTGATACGCAGTATTTT,CASRPSRQGSFDTQYF
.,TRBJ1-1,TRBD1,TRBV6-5,TGTGCCAGCAGAACAGGGGTGAACACTGAAGCTTTCTTT,CASRTGVNTEAFF
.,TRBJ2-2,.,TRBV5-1,TGCGCCAGCAGCTTGGCCGGGAACGGCGGGGAGCTGTTTTTT,CASSLAGNGGELFF
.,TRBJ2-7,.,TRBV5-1,TGCGCCAGCAGCCTCCGACCGAGGCTCGGCGAGCAGTACTTC,CASSLRPRLGEQYF
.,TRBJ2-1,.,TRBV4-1,TGCGCCAGCAGCCAAGTAGATTACAATGAGCAGTTCTTC,CASSQVDYNEQFF
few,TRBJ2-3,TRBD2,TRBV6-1,TGTGCCAGCTCCGCCGGCGGGAGTCTCTCAGATACGCAGTATTTT,CASSAGGSLSDTQYF
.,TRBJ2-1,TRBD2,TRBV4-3,TGCGCCAGCAGCCACAGGCTAGGGTGGGCGGGAGAGAATGAGCAGTTCTTC,CASSHRLGWAGENEQFF
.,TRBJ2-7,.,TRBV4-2,TGTGCCAGCAGCCAAGCCTCGGGGACGGCTAGCGTAACCTACGAGCAGTACTTC,CASSQASGTASVTYEQYF
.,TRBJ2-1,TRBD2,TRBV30,TGTGCCTGGACTAGCGGCCAGGCCGATGAGCAGTTCTTC,CAWTSGQADEQFF
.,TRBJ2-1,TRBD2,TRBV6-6,TGTGCCAGCAGGAGGACTAGCGGGAGTAATGAGCAGTTCTTC,CASRRTSGSNEQFF
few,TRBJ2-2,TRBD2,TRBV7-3,TGTGCCAGCAGCTCCGGACTAGCGGGAGCTCTCGGGGAGCTGTTTTTT,CASSSGLAGALGELFF
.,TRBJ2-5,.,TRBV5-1,TGCGCCAGCACCCGTCGAGCCGGGGTCCAAGAGACCCAGTACTTC,CASTRRAGVQETQYF
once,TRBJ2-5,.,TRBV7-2,TGTGCCAGCAGCTTAGGGACTAAAGAGACCCAGTACTTC,CASSLGTKETQYF
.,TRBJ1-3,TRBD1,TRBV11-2,TGTGCCAGCAGCGGCACCGGGACAGGGGGCTTTGGAAACACCATATATTTT,CASSGTGTGGFGNTIYF
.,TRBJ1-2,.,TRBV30,TGTGCCTGGAGTGCCTTTCAGGAACCTATCGGCTACACCTTC,CAWSAFQEPIGYTF
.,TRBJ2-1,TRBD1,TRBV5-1,TGCGCCAGCAGGCCGGGACAGGGGTTCATTGAGCAGTTCTTC,CASRPGQGFIEQFF
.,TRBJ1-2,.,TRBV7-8,TGTGCCAGCAGCTTAGAAGGCAGGCCCAACTATGGCTACACCTTC,CASSLEGRPNYGYTF
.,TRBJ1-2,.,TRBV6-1,TGTGCCAGCAGTTTACCATCCACTACTTATGGCTACACCTTC,CASSLPSTTYGYTF
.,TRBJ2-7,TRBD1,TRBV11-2,TGTGCCAGCAGCTGGGACAGGGGAGAGACCTACGAGCAGTACTTC,CASSWDRGETYEQYF
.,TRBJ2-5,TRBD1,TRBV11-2,TGTGCCAGCAGCTTAGTAAGGGGGCGAGAGACCCAGTACTTC,CASSLVRGRETQYF
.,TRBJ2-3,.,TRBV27,TGTGCCAGCAGTTCGCGGGGCGTGGGGACCACAGATACGCAGTATTTT,CASSSRGVGTTDTQYF
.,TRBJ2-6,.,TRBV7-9,TGTGCCAGCAGCTTGGGGGGCTCTGGGGCCAACGTCCTGACTTTC,CASSLGGSGANVLTF
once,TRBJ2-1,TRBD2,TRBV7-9,TGTGCCAGCAGCTTAAGGCGCGGGGGGACTAGCCGGGACAATGAGCAGTTCTTC,CASSLRRGGTSRDNEQFF
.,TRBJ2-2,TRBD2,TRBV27,TGTGCCAGCAGTTTAGGGGGGGGAGAGCTGTTTTTT,CASSLGGGELFF
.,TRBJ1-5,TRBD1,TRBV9,TGTGCCAGCAGCGTAGCGGCAGGGGGTCAGCCCCAGCATTTT,CASSVAAGGQPQHF
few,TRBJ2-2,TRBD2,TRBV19,TGTGCCAGTAGTAGGAAGTTACCGGGACTAGCGTCCACCGGGGAGCTGTTTTTT,CASSRKLPGLASTGELFF
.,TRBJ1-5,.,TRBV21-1,TGTGCCAGCAGCCCCGCCGAACAGGGGGAGGAGGTGGGGGATTATAGCAATCAGCCCCAGCATTTT,CASSPAEQGEEVGDYSNQPQHF
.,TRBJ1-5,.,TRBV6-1,TGTGCCAGCAGTGTTGGTTTCCTCCAGGGCTACAATCAGCCCCAGCATTTT,CASSVGFLQGYNQPQHF
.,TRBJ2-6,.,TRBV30,TGTGCCTGGAGTGGTACTGGGGCCAACGTCCTGACTTTC,CAWSGTGANVLTF
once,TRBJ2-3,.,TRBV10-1,TGCGCCAGCAGTGATTTCGCAGGAGGAGCAGATACGCAGTATTTT,CASSDFAGGADTQYF
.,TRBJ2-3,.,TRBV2,TGTGCCAGCAGTGAAGCGCGGCACACAGATACGCAGTATTTT,CASSEARHTDTQYF
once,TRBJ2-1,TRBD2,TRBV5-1,TGCGCCAGCAGGGGAATCAGCTTGACTAGCGGGGCCTACAATGAGCAGTTCTTC,CASRGISLTSGAYNEQFF
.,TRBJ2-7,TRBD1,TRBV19,TGTGCCAGTAGTAGGAGACAGGGGGTTGTGTACGAGCAGTACTTC,CASSRRQGVVYEQYF
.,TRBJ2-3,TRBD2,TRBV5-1,TGCGCCAGCAGCTTGGTTACCGGGACTACGAACCCAGATACGCAGTATTTT,CASSLVTGTTNPDTQYF
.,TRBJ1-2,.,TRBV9,TGTGCCAGCAGCGTAGGGCAAAACTATGGCTACACCTTC,CASSVGQNYGYTF
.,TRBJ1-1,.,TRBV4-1,TGCGCCAGCAGCCAAGAGGCAGGGCGGAACACTGAAGCTTTCTTT,CASSQEAGRNTEAFF
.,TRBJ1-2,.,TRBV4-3,TGCGCCAGCAGCCAAGAGCTGGGGCCCTATGGCTACACCTTC,CASSQELGPYGYTF